This is a list of T cell receptor beta chains from one sample in a study of T cells in Graves' hyperthyroidism and ophthalmopathy. TCRdb ran MiXCR on the multiplex PCR reads and lists one entry per CDR3 protein. The profile shows 80,000 to 100,000 distinct CDR3 sequences, 35% to 45% of them singletons. Sequencing was performed on peripheral blood or thyroid tissue (not recorded which). Source of these receptors: a woman in her 30s with Graves' hyperthyroidism. Each CDR3 is given with its conserved first and last residue. A D gene is named only where the DNA matches it firmly. Only some rows state a clone size, as once, few, many or a class for expanded clones.

V gene	D gene	J gene	clone size	CDR3 protein	CDR3 DNA
TRBV7-2	NA	TRBJ1-5	many	CASSRNRRTQPQHF	TGTGCCAGCAGTCGCAACCGGAGAACTCAGCCCCAGCATTTT
TRBV7-9	NA	TRBJ1-4	NA	CASRPPGRPNEKLFF	TGTGCCAGCAGACCACCGGGACGCCCAAATGAAAAACTGTTTTTT
TRBV6-5	TRBD1	TRBJ1-4	NA	CASSSGQGKYEKLFF	TGTGCCAGCAGTTCCGGACAGGGGAAATATGAAAAACTGTTTTTT
TRBV4-2	NA	TRBJ1-4	NA	CASSLGQTPTNEKLFF	TGTGCCAGCAGTTTAGGGCAGACCCCAACTAATGAAAAACTGTTTTTT
TRBV24-1	TRBD2	TRBJ2-7	NA	CATSGGLGYYEQYF	TGTGCCACCAGTGGAGGACTAGGCTACTACGAGCAGTACTTC
TRBV5-1	NA	TRBJ2-3	many	CASSLWTSNTDTQYF	TGCGCCAGCAGCTTGTGGACATCTAACACAGATACGCAGTATTTT
TRBV2	TRBD2	TRBJ2-5	NA	CASSVLAGGQETQCF	TGTGCCAGCAGTGTCTTGGCGGGAGGCCAAGAGACCCAGTGCTTC
TRBV28	NA	TRBJ1-2	many	CASSPGWGAIYGYTF	TGTGCCAGCAGTCCTGGATGGGGGGCCATCTATGGCTACACCTTC
TRBV30	NA	TRBJ1-1	NA	CAWIQGLTEAFF	TGTGCCTGGATTCAGGGCTTGACTGAAGCTTTCTTT
TRBV2	NA	TRBJ2-3	NA	CASSREDTQYF	TGTGCCAGCAGTCGGGAAGATACGCAGTATTTT
TRBV27	NA	TRBJ1-6	many	CASSPLDRIGISPLHF	TGTGCCAGCAGTCCTCTCGACAGGATTGGGATTTCACCCCTCCACTTT
TRBV20-1	TRBD1	TRBJ2-3	NA	CSARDDDRGRADTQYF	TGCAGTGCTAGAGATGATGACAGGGGGCGCGCAGATACGCAGTATTTT
TRBV10-3	NA	TRBJ2-7	many	CAIRPGHSYEQYF	TGTGCCATCAGACCGGGACATTCCTACGAGCAGTACTTC
TRBV7-6	NA	TRBJ2-2	many	CASSFSRGLGRKTGELFF	TGTGCCAGCAGCTTTTCCCGGGGGTTGGGGCGGAAGACCGGGGAGCTGTTTTTT
TRBV20-1	NA	TRBJ1-2	NA	CSASSPPNYGYTF	TGCAGTGCTAGTAGCCCGCCCAACTATGGCTACACCTTC
TRBV15	NA	TRBJ2-5	many	CATSRAGFQETQYF	TGTGCCACCAGCAGAGCAGGGTTCCAAGAGACCCAGTACTTC